These T cell receptor beta chains were read from a single sample in a study of identical twins. TCRdb re-called the 5' RACE reads through MiXCR, storing one row per CDR3 protein. The sample holds hundreds of thousands of distinct CDR3 sequences, 5.5% to 6.5% seen once. Sequencing used naive T cells sorted from blood. The receptor set was obtained from a man between 18 and 29 years old in good health. The CDR3 runs from the conserved cysteine through the conserved F or W.

TRBJ2-5 | TRBV6-5 | CASSFTGVGQETQYF
TRBJ1-3 | TRBV4-1 | CASSREGNSGNTIYF
TRBJ1-1 | TRBV29-1 | CSVDQGLDTEAFF
TRBJ2-2 | TRBV20-1 | CSATGQVNTGELFF
TRBJ2-5 | TRBV15 | CATSRARAETQYF
TRBJ2-5 | TRBV6-1 | CASTRTGGGETQYF
TRBJ2-5 | TRBV12-3/TRBV12-4 | CATTGRSGETQYF
TRBJ2-3 | TRBV27 | CASSLFTLDTQYF
TRBJ1-2 | TRBV12-3/TRBV12-4 | CASSSESGYGYTF
TRBJ1-3 | TRBV6-5 | CASSYPPRDRGSGNTIYF
TRBJ1-5 | TRBV7-2 | CASSLWGSGSNQPQHF
TRBJ2-1 | TRBV24-1 | CATGTRGDMNNEQFF
TRBJ2-1 | TRBV29-1 | CSVRTGTSYNEQFF
TRBJ2-3 | TRBV6-1 | CASSRPRGDGTDTQYF